The 23 T cell receptor beta chains below all came from one sample that was sequenced in a study of OX40 agonist ivuxolimab in advanced cancers. Libraries were prepared by immunoSEQ multiplex PCR; TCRdb keeps only in-frame clonotypes and omits some of them. This table holds 73,000 or so clones, about 81% found once. The material was CD4+ or CD8+ T cells sorted from blood, obtained in a trial of the OX40 agonist ivuxolimab. The receptors were gathered from an adult with an advanced solid tumor such as melanoma, head and neck, liver or kidney cancer.

J is TRBJ1-6 and V is TRBV6-6; D is perhaps TRBD1 (6 bases). The CDR3 consists of 15 residues. Trimming cost V 3 bases and J 7 bases, with 13 bases left between them. Germline V gene sequence: CDR1 MNHNY, CDR2 SVGAGI (reference sequence). DNA for the CDR3: TGTGCCAGCAGTTATTCAGGGGTTCGCAATTCACCCCTCCACTTT. Protein sequence: CASSYSGVRNSPLHF.

This rearrangement joins TRBV19 to TRBJ2-7, with D possibly TRBD2 on 6 matching bases. The V end was cut by 6 bases, the J end by 5 bases, with 14 bases between. CDR3 length: 13 amino acids. Looked up from germline, CDR1 is LNHDA and CDR2 is SQIVND (reference sequence). This CDR3 reads CASSGRVGDEQYF. The CDR3, as DNA: TGTGCCAGTAGCGGGAGAGTCGGAGACGAGCAGTACTTC.

V gene TRBV2 combines with J gene TRBJ2-7; D uncertain. V dropped 1 base and J dropped 6 bases, with 7 bases sitting between them. Germline V lookup: CDR1 SNHLY, CDR2 FYNNEI. The CDR3 is made up of 12 amino acids. This CDR3 is CASSEVFGEQYV. CDR3 bases: TGTGCCAGCAGTGAAGTTTTCGGCGAGCAGTACGTC.

The chain uses TRBV11-3 and TRBJ2-6, with 9 positions matching TRBD1. Per the germline V gene, CDR1 is SGHNT and CDR2 is YENEEA. The CDR3 consists of 17 residues. Unmatched junction bases numbered 7, after V lost 5 bases and J lost 2 bases. The CDR3 region is CASSTGTGRAGANVLTF. The DNA of the CDR3 is TGTGCCAGCAGCACCGGGACAGGGCGGGCTGGGGCCAACGTCCTGACTTTC.

This clone has ten or more counts. The chain links TRBV7-3 to TRBJ2-7; 9 nucleotides agree with TRBD1. The CDR3 runs 15 residues. V was clipped by 5 bases and J by 7 bases; unmatched bases: 12. Germline CDR1 reads SGHTA; CDR2 reads FQGTGA. CDR3 region: CASSPSGTGLEEQYF. The CDR3 DNA reads TGTGCCAGCAGCCCATCCGGGACAGGGTTAGAAGAGCAGTACTTC.

The V and J genes are TRBV7-2 and TRBJ2-6; D not resolved. CDR3 size: 14 residues. V dropped 3 bases and J dropped 15 bases, with 18 bases sitting between them. Per germline, CDR1 SGHTA and CDR2 FQGNSA. The CDR3 nucleotides are TGTGCCAGCAGCTTTTTGGAGTCTCTAGGAGACCTGACTTTC. The encoded protein is CASSFLESLGDLTF.

The genes are TRBV6-5 and TRBJ2-3; D is perhaps TRBD1 (6 bases). There are 15 residues in the CDR3. Germline CDR1 MNHEY, CDR2 SVGAGI. Deletions cut 3 bases from V and 5 bases from J, with 15 bases between. Here the CDR3 reads CASSYVEGHRDTQYF. CDR3 coding DNA: TGTGCCAGCAGTTATGTTGAGGGACACAGAGATACGCAGTATTTT.

The chain employs TRBV18 and TRBJ2-1; 8 nucleotides agree with TRBD2. Germline V CDR1 and CDR2: KGHSH, LQKENI. The CDR3 contains 16 residues. Trimming took 5 bases from V and 7 from J; bases not matched to a gene: 13. CDR3 sequence: CASSEVGSGGPNEQFF. CDR3 nucleotides: TGTGCCAGCTCAGAAGTTGGGTCGGGGGGGCCTAATGAGCAGTTCTTC.

J is TRBJ2-3 and V is TRBV7-9, with unresolved D. In germline, CDR1 is SEHNR, CDR2 FQNEAQ (reference sequence). The CDR3 is 13 amino acids. V was trimmed by 5 bases and J by 5 bases, leaving 11 bases between them. CDR3 bases: TGTGCCAGCAGCGATCGATATGGAGATACGCAGTATTTT. Translation: CASSDRYGDTQYF.

The table lists this clone with a count of one. The chain employs TRBV6-1 and TRBJ1-2, with 7 nucleotides matching TRBD1. The CDR3 consists of 14 residues. Unmatched junction bases numbered 12, after V lost 6 bases and J lost 8 bases. Germline V CDR1 and CDR2: MNHNS, SASEGT. DNA of the CDR3: TGTGCCAGCAGCTTAAACACAGGGGCCATGGGCTACACCTTC. It yields the protein CASSLNTGAMGYTF.

The chain recombines TRBV6-6 with TRBJ2-5; the match to TRBD1 covers 8 bases. There are 14 residues in the CDR3. CDR1 and CDR2 from the germline V gene are MNHNY and SVGAGI (reference sequence). The V gene end was trimmed by 5 bases and the J gene end by 5 bases; junction bases not matched to a gene: 7. CDR3 sequence: CASSPGQGRETQYF. The CDR3 nucleotides read TGTGCCAGCAGTCCAGGACAGGGAAGGGAGACCCAGTACTTC.

The V gene is TRBV7-6, the J gene TRBJ2-7; D unclear. The V end lost 3 bases, the J end lost 4 bases, and 7 bases lay between the germline ends. The CDR3 contains 12 residues. The germline gives CDR1 SGHVS, CDR2 FNYEAQ. The DNA for the CDR3 is TGTGCCAGCAGCTTGGATCTTTACGAGCAGTACTTC. As protein: CASSLDLYEQYF.

The V gene is TRBV6-1, the J gene TRBJ1-5, with unresolved D. Trimming pared 2 bases from V and 6 bases from J, leaving 14 bases between. The CDR3 covers 15 residues. The germline V gene encodes CDR1 MNHNS and CDR2 SASEGT. CDR3 sequence: CASSELDEGLQPQHF. The CDR3 nucleotides are TGTGCCAGCAGTGAACTGGACGAAGGTCTTCAGCCCCAGCATTTT.

This clone appeared a few times. CDR3 DNA: TGTGCCAGCAGCTTAGATTGGGAACATACGCAGTATTTT. It yields the protein CASSLDWEHTQYF. The rearrangement links TRBV11-2 to TRBJ2-3, with unresolved D. CDR3 size: 13 residues. V gave up 0 bases and J gave up 7 bases, with 8 bases separating them. Germline CDR1 SGHAT, CDR2 FQNNGV.

The chain has TRBV11-1 and TRBJ2-1, with 11 bases that match TRBD2. CDR3 length: 15 residues. The junction had 7 bases not matched to a gene; V was cut back by 5 bases and J by 7 bases. Germline-derived CDR1 and CDR2 are SGHAT and FQDESV (reference sequence). The DNA for the CDR3 is TGTGCCAGCAGCCTTAGCGGGGGGGCCGGGAATGAGCAGTTCTTC. Translation: CASSLSGGAGNEQFF.

The count of this clone is one. This chain links TRBV7-9 with TRBJ1-6; D may be TRBD1 (5 bases). The CDR3 runs 15 residues. The germline CDR1 and CDR2 sequences are SEHNR and FQNEAQ (reference sequence). V was shortened by 4 bases and J by 5 bases, with 12 bases between the two germline ends. The CDR3 DNA is TGTGCCAGCAGCTCCAGGGACGGCAATAATTCACCCCTCCACTTT. The encoded protein is CASSSRDGNNSPLHF. The variable domain in full, with the rest retrieved from reference TRBV7-9 and TRBJ1-6, is DTGVSQNPRHKITKRGQNVTFRCDPISEHNRLYWYRQTLGQGPEFLTYFQNEAQLEKSRLLSDRFSAERPKGSFSTLEIQRTEQGDSAMYLCASSSRDGNNSPLHFGNGTRLTVT.

The V and J genes are TRBV11-2 and TRBJ2-4; D is perhaps TRBD1 or TRBD2 (5 bases each). V was clipped by 5 bases and J by 10 bases, with 12 bases between them. This CDR3 has 12 amino acids. The germline CDR1 and CDR2 sequences are SGHAT and FQNNGV. The CDR3 nucleotides read TGTGCCAGCAGCCTAAGCGGACAAATTCAGTACTTC. Translating it yields CASSLSGQIQYF.

As concerns this clone: One end of the junction varies from germline; a read error may be responsible. CDR3 protein: CAISLYPNAEAFF. The CDR3 nucleotides are TGTGCCATCAGTCTCTATCCGAACGCTGAAGCTTTCTTT. The chain uses TRBV10-3 and TRBJ1-1, with D unresolved. This CDR3 contains 13 residues. Per germline, CDR1 ENHRY and CDR2 SYGVKD.

This clone was seen only once. The rearrangement links TRBV7-6 to TRBJ1-2, with TRBD1 matching over 7 bases. There are 17 residues in the CDR3. V gave up 1 base and J gave up 10 bases; unmatched junction bases: 18. Germline V gene data show CDR1 as SGHVS and CDR2 as FNYEAQ. The CDR3 protein is CASSLVYRRGQPPDYTF. In DNA, the CDR3 is TGTGCCAGCAGCTTAGTATACCGAAGGGGACAGCCGCCTGACTACACCTTC.

The J gene is TRBJ2-1, the V gene TRBV14, with D uncertain. Germline-derived CDR1 and CDR2 are SGHDN and FVKESK. The CDR3 has 13 amino acids. Trimming took 1 base from V and 4 from J, leaving 5 bases between them. CDR3 coding DNA: TGTGCCAGCAGCCAAGGAACATACAATGAGCAGTTCTTC. It yields the protein CASSQGTYNEQFF.

The chain recombines TRBV28 with TRBJ1-4, with D uncertain. Trimming cost V 3 bases and J 7 bases, with 12 bases left between them. The CDR3 covers 14 residues. CDR1 and CDR2 (germline): MDHEN, SYDVKM. The CDR3 DNA reads as TGTGCCAGCAGTTTGGGCCAGGCTTTTGAAAAACTGTTTTTT. It yields the protein CASSLGQAFEKLFF.

The rearrangement uses TRBV27 and TRBJ1-1; perhaps TRBD1 as D (5 bases). V was cut by 6 bases and J by 0 bases, with 20 bases left in between. The CDR3 sequence is 17 residues long. Germline V gene data show CDR1 as MNHEY and CDR2 as SMNVEV (reference sequence). CDR3 nucleotide sequence: TGTGCCAGCAGCCTTATATGGGGGAAAAGGTTGAACACTGAAGCTTTCTTT. Translating it yields CASSLIWGKRLNTEAFF.

In this sample, this clone turned up once. The gene calls are TRBV7-9 and TRBJ2-1; possibly TRBD2 for D (7 bases). Trimming took 1 base from V and 8 from J, leaving 15 bases between them. This CDR3 region has 15 residues. Germline loops: CDR1 SEHNR, CDR2 FQNEAQ (reference sequence). The CDR3 DNA reads as TGTGCCAGCAGCTTAGAGGGGGGAGGGTTGGATGAGCAGTTCTTC. This translates into CASSLEGGGLDEQFF.